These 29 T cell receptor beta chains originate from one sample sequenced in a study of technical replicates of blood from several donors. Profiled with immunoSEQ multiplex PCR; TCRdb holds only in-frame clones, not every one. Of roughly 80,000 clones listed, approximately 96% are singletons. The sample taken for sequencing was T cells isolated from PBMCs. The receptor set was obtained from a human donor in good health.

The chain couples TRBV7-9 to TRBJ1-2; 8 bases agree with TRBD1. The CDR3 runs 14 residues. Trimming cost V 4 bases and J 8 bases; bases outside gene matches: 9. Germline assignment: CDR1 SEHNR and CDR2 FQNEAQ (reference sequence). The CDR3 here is CASSSRDRNLGYTF. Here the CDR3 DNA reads TGTGCCAGCAGCTCCCGGGACAGGAATCTAGGCTACACCTTC. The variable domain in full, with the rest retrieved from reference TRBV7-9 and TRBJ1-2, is DTGVSQNPRHKITKRGQNVTFRCDPISEHNRLYWYRQTLGQGPEFLTYFQNEAQLEKSRLLSDRFSAERPKGSFSTLEIQRTEQGDSAMYLCASSSRDRNLGYTFGSGTRLTVV.

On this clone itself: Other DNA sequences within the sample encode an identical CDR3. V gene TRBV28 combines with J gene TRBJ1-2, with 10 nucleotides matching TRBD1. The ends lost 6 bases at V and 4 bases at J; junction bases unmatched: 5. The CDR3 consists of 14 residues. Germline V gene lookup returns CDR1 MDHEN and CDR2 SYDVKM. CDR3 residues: CASSLTGGLYGYTF. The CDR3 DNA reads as TGTGCCAGCAGCTTGACAGGGGGCCTCTATGGCTACACCTTC.

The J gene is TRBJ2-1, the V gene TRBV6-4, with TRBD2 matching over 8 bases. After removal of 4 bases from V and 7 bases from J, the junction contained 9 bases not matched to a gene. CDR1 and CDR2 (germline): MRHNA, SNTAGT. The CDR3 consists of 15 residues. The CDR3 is CASSVTGGPENEQFF. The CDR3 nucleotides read TGTGCCAGCAGTGTAACGGGGGGGCCAGAGAATGAGCAGTTCTTC.

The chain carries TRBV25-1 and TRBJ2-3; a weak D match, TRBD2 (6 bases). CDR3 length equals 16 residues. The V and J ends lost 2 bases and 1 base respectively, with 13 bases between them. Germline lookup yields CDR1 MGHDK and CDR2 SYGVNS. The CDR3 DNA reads TGTGCCAGCAGTGAAATGGGGGGTCATGGCACAGATACGCAGTATTTT. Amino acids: CASSEMGGHGTDTQYF. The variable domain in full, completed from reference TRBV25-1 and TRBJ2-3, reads EADIYQTPRYLVIGTGKKITLECSQTMGHDKMYWYQQDPGMELHLIHYSYGVNSTEKGDLSSESTVSRIRTEHFPLTLESARPSHTSQYLCASSEMGGHGTDTQYFGPGTRLTVL.

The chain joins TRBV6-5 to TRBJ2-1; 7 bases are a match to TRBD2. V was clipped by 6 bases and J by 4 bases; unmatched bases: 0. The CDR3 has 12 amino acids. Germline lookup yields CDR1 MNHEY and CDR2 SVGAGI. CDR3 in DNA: TGTGCCAGCAGGCGGGGGTACAATGAGCAGTTCTTC. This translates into CASRRGYNEQFF.

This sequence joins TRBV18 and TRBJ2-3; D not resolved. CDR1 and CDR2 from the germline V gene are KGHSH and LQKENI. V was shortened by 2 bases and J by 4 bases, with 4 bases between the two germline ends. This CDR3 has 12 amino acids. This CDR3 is CASSPGADTQYF. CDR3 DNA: TGTGCCAGCTCACCAGGAGCAGATACGCAGTATTTT.

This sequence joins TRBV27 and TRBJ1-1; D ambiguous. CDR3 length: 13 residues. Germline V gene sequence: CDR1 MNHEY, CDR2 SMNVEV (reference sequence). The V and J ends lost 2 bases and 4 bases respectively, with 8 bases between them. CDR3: CASSLGGGTEAFF. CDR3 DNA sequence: TGTGCCAGCAGTTTAGGTGGAGGCACTGAAGCTTTCTTT.

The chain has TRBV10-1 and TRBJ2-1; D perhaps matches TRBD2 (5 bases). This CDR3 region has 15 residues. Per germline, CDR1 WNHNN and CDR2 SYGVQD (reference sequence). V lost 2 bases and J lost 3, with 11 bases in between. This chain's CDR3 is CASSERLANYNEQFF. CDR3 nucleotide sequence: TGCGCCAGCAGTGAGCGGCTAGCTAACTACAATGAGCAGTTCTTC.

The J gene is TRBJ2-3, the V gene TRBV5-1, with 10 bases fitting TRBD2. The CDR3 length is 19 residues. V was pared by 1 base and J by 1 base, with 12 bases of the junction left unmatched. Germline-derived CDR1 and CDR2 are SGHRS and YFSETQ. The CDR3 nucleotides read TGCGCCAGCAGCTTGTACGCTAGCGGGGGACACACACGCACAGATACGCAGTATTTT. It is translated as CASSLYASGGHTRTDTQYF.

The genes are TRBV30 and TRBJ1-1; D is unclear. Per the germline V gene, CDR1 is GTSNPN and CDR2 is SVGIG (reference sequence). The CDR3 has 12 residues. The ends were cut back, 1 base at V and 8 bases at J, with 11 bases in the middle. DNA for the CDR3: TGTGCCTGGAGTGATCGAGAGAAAGAAGCTTTCTTT. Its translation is CAWSDREKEAFF.

CDR3 coding DNA: TGTGCCAGCAGTTTAACGCCCTTCGGACAAGGCACAGATACGCAGTATTTT. Encoded protein: CASSLTPFGQGTDTQYF. The rearrangement joins TRBV28 to TRBJ2-3; possibly TRBD1 for D (5 bases). V was shortened by 2 bases and J by 1 base, with 16 bases between the two germline ends. Germline V gene lookup returns CDR1 MDHEN and CDR2 SYDVKM. The CDR3 runs 17 residues.

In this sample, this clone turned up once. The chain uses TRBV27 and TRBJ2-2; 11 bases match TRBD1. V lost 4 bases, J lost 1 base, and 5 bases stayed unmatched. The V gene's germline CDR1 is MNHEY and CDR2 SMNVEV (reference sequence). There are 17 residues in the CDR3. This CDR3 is CASSWTGGSLNTGELFF. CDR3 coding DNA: TGTGCCAGCAGTTGGACAGGGGGCAGCTTGAACACCGGGGAGCTGTTTTTT.

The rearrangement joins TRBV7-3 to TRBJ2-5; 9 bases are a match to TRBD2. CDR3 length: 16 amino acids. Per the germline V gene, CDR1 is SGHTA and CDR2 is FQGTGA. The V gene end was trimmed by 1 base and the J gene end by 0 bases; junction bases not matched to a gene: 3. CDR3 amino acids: CASSLNSGGYQETQYF. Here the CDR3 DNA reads TGTGCCAGCAGCTTAAACAGCGGGGGGTACCAAGAGACCCAGTACTTC.

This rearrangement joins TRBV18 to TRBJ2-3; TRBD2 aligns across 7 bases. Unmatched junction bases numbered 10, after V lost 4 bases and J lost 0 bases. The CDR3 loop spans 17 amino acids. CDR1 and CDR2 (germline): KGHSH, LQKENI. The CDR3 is CASSLSGLKGSTDTQYF. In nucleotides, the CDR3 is TGTGCCAGCTCACTCTCGGGACTAAAGGGTAGCACAGATACGCAGTATTTT.

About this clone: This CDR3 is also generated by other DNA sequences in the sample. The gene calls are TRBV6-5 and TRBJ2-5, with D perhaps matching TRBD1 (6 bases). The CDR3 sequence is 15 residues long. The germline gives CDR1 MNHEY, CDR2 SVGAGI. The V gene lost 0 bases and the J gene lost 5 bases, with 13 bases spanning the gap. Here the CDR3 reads CASSYSSGVGETQYF. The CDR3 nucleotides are TGTGCCAGCAGTTACTCGTCAGGGGTTGGGGAGACCCAGTACTTC.

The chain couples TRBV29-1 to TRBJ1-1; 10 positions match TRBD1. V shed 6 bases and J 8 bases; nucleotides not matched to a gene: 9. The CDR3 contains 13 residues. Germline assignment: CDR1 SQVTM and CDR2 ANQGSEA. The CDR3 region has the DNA TGCAGCGTCGCCCACCCGGGACAGGGGGAAGCTTTCTTT. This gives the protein CSVAHPGQGEAFF. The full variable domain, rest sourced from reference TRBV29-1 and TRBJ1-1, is SAVISQKPSRDICQRGTSLTIQCQVDSQVTMMFWYRQQPGQSLTLIATANQGSEATYESGFVIDKFPISRPNLTFSTLTVSNMSPEDSSIYLCSVAHPGQGEAFFGQGTRLTVV.

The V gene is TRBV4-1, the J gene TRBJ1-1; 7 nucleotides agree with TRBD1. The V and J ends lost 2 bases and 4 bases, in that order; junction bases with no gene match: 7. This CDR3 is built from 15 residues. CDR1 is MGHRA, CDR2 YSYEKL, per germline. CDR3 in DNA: TGCGCCAGCAGCCAACTACAGGGGATGGGCACTGAAGCTTTCTTT. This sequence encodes CASSQLQGMGTEAFF.

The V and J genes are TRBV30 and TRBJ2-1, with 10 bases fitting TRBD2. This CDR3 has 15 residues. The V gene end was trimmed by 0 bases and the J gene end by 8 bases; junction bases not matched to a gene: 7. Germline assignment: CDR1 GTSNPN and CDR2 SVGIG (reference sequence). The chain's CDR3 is CAWSVLGLAGDEQFF. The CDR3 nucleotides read TGTGCCTGGAGTGTACTAGGGCTAGCGGGGGATGAGCAGTTCTTC.

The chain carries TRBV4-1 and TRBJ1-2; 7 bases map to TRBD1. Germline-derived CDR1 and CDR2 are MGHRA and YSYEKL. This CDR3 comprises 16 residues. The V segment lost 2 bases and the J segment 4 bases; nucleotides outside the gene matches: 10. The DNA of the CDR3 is TGCGCCAGCAGCCAAACACGGGACAGCGATTCCTATGGCTACACCTTC. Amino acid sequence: CASSQTRDSDSYGYTF.

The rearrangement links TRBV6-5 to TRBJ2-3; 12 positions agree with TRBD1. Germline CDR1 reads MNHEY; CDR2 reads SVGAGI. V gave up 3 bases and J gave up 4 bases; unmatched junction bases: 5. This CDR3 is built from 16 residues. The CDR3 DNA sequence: TGTGCCAGCAGTTATGGGGGGACAGGGGGCGCAGATACGCAGTATTTT. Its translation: CASSYGGTGGADTQYF.

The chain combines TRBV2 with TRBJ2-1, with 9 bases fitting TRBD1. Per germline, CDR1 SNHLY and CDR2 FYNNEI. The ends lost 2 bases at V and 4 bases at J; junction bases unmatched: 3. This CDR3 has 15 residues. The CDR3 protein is CASSERGTGYNEQFF. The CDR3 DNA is TGTGCCAGCAGTGAAAGAGGGACAGGGTACAATGAGCAGTTCTTC.

The CDR3 is CASQAHLRQETQYF. The CDR3 region has the DNA TGCGCCAGCCAGGCGCACCTTCGCCAAGAGACCCAGTACTTC. This rearrangement joins TRBV10-1 to TRBJ2-5; no clear D gene. The V end lost 8 bases, the J end lost 1 base, and 14 bases lay between the germline ends. The CDR3 totals 14 residues. Per germline, CDR1 WNHNN and CDR2 SYGVQD (reference sequence).

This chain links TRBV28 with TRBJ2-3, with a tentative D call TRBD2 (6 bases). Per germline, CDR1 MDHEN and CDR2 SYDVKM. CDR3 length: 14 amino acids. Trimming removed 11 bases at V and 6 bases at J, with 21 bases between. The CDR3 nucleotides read TGTGCCGCATTAGGGGCGGGATCCAGCGATACGCAGTATTTT. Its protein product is CAALGAGSSDTQYF.

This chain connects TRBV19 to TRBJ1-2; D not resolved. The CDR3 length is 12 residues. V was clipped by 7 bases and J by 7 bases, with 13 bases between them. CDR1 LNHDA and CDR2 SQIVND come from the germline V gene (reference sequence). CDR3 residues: CASTDTGFGYTF. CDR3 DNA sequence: TGTGCCAGTACCGATACGGGGTTTGGCTACACCTTC.

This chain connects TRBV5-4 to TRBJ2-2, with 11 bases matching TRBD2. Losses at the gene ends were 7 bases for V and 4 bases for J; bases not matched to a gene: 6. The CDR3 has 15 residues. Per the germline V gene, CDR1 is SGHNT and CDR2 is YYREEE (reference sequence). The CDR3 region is CASQLAGVATGELFF. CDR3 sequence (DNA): TGTGCCAGCCAACTAGCGGGAGTGGCCACCGGGGAGCTGTTTTTT. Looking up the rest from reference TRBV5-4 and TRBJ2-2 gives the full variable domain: ETGVTQSPTHLIKTRGQQVTLRCSSQSGHNTVSWYQQALGQGPQFIFQYYREEENGRGNFPPRFSGLQFPNYSSELNVNALELDDSALYLCASQLAGVATGELFFGEGSRLTVL.

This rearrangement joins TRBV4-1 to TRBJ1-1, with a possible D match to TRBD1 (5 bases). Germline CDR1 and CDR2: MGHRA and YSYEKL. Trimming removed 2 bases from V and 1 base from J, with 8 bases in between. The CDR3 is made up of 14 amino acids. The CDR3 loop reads CASSQPTGNTEAFF. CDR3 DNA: TGCGCCAGCAGCCAACCTACAGGGAACACTGAAGCTTTCTTT.

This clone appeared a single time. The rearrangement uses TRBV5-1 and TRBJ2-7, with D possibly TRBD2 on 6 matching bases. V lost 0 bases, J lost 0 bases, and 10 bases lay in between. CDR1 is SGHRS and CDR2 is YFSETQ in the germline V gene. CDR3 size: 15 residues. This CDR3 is CASSLASGVSYEQYF. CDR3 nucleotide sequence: TGCGCCAGCAGCTTGGCCTCGGGAGTCTCCTACGAGCAGTACTTC.

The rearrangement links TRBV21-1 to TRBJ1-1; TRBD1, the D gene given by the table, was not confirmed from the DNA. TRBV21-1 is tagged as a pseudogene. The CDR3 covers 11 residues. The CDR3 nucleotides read TGTGCCATCGGACAGGGACCTGAAGCTTTCTTT. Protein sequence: CAIGQGPEAFF.

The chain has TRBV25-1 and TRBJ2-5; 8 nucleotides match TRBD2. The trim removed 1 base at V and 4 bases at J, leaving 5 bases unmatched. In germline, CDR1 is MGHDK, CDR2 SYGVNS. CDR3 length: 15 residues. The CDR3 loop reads CASSESTGGRETQYF. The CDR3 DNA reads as TGTGCCAGCAGTGAATCAACGGGAGGGCGAGAGACCCAGTACTTC.